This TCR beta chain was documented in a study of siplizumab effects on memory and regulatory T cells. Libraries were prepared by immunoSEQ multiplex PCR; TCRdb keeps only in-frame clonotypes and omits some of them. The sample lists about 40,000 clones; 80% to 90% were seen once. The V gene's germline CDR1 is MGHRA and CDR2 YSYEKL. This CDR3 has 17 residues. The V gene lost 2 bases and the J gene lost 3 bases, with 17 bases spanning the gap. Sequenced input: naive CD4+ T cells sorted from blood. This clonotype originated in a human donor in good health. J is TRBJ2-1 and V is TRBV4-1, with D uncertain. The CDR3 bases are TGCGCCAGCAGCCAAACAGACGTAAACATATTCTACAATGAGCAGTTCTTC. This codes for CASSQTDVNIFYNEQFF.